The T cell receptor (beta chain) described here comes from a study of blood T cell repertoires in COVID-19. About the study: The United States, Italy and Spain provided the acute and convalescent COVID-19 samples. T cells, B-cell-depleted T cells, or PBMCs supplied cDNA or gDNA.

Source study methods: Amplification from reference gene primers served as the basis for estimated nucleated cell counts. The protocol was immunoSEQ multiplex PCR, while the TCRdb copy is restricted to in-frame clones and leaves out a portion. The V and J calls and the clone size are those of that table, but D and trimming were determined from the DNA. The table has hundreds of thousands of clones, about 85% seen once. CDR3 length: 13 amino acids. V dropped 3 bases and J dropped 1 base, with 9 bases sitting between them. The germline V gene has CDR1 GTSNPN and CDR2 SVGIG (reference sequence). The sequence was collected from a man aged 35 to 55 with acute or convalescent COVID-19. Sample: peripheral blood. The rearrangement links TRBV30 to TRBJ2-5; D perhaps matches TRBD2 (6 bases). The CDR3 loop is CAWRRDFQETQYF. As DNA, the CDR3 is TGTGCCTGGAGAAGGGACTTCCAAGAGACCCAGTACTTC.